The clone carrying this T cell receptor beta chain was detected many times. This sample was included in a study of early T cells in non-severe SARS-CoV-2 infection. Background on the study: Sequencing was performed on bulk RNA from unsorted whole blood, leaving chains unpaired.

V shed 5 bases and J 4 bases; nucleotides not matched to a gene: 12. Germline values: CDR1 ENHRY, CDR2 SYGVKD. This CDR3 is built from 16 residues. TCRdb itself ran the 5' RACE reads through MiXCR, one entry per CDR3 protein. The table records some 66,000 distinct CDR3 sequences, roughly 9% of them present only once. The chain recombines TRBV10-3 with TRBJ1-2; 8 bases line up with TRBD1. Sample: whole blood. The receptor's source is an adult who was a healthcare worker with PCR-confirmed SARS-CoV-2 infection or an uninfected control (not recorded which). This chain's CDR3 is CAISSTGTGGAYGYTF. The CDR3 DNA sequence: TGTGCCATCAGTTCAACGGGGACAGGTGGGGCCTATGGCTACACCTTC.